What follows are 8 T cell receptor beta chains derived from one specimen sequenced in a study of cytomegalovirus exposure and HLA in healthy donors listed by TCRdb under 2017. Preparation of the library involved the immunoSEQ multiplex PCR assay. A mixture of 60 forward primers for TCR Vbeta segments and 13 reverse primers for TCR Jbeta segments was used in the multiplex PCR. Held by TCRdb, this immuneACCESS table contains in-frame sequences only and omits some clones. Under half of the omission traces to an unresolved V gene where checked; the cause of the rest is unknown. This specimen's table enumerates 130,000 to 150,000 clones. The leading ten clones occupy approximately 1% of the sample. The specimen was PBMCs. The receptors originated from a male donor in good health and CMV-seronegative.

The DNA for the CDR3 is TGTGCCTGGAGTCGCGACATCAATAGCAATCAGCCCCAGCATTTT. Its translation is CAWSRDINSNQPQHF. This chain connects TRBV30 to TRBJ1-5, with D uncertain. The CDR3 extends over 15 amino acids. V lost 2 bases, J lost 0 bases, and 11 bases lay in between. Germline CDR1 reads GTSNPN; CDR2 reads SVGIG (reference sequence).

The rearrangement uses TRBV7-2 and TRBJ2-7, with no clear D. This CDR3 region has 13 residues. V was shortened by 1 base and J by 3 bases, with 7 bases between the two germline ends. Germline CDR1 SGHTA, CDR2 FQGNSA. The CDR3 spells CASSLEYSYEQYF. In nucleotides, the CDR3 is TGTGCCAGCAGCTTAGAGTATAGCTACGAGCAGTACTTC.

This sequence joins TRBV27 and TRBJ2-7; D gene uncertain. Germline CDR1 MNHEY, CDR2 SMNVEV (reference sequence). CDR3 length: 14 residues. V lost 3 bases and J 4 bases, leaving 13 bases between the germline ends. CDR3 bases: TGTGCCAGCAGTTTTGCCCCACAGCTTTACGAGCAGTACTTC. Protein sequence: CASSFAPQLYEQYF.

The J gene is TRBJ2-7, the V gene TRBV15; D call uncertain. Trimming pared 2 bases from V and 2 bases from J, leaving 10 bases between. The length of the CDR3 is 14 residues. The germline gives CDR1 LNHNV, CDR2 YYDKDF (reference sequence). As DNA, the CDR3 is TGTGCCACCAGCAGACCGGATGGAGCCTACGAGCAGTACTTC. It yields the protein CATSRPDGAYEQYF.

As DNA, the CDR3 is TGTGCCAGCAGTCAATACAGGAAAGGGTCCTACGAGCAGTACTTC. This sequence encodes CASSQYRKGSYEQYF. V and J are TRBV6-5 and TRBJ2-7; a possible D gene is TRBD1 (5 bases). Germline V gene data show CDR1 as MNHEY and CDR2 as SVGAGI. Trimming left V 5 bases short and J 1 base short, with 15 bases between. CDR3 size: 15 residues.

This chain connects TRBV9 to TRBJ1-6, with TRBD1 matching 7 bases. V dropped 4 bases and J dropped 0; count of bases not matched to a gene: 19. CDR1 and CDR2 (germline): SGDLS, YYNGEE. This CDR3 is built from 21 residues. The CDR3 spells CASSPSSGGLVTDSYNSPLHF. CDR3 DNA: TGTGCCAGCAGCCCTTCCTCAGGGGGTCTCGTCACCGACTCCTATAATTCACCCCTCCACTTT. Variable domain in full (rest from reference TRBV9 and TRBJ1-6): DSGVTQTPKHLITATGQRVTLRCSPRSGDLSVYWYQQSLDQGLQFLIQYYNGEERAKGNILERFSAQQFPDLHSELNLSSLELGDSALYFCASSPSSGGLVTDSYNSPLHFGNGTRLTVT.

The chain joins TRBV29-1 to TRBJ1-3, with 9 bases lining up with TRBD1. Germline values: CDR1 SQVTM, CDR2 ANQGSEA. The CDR3 is 13 amino acids. Trimming took 8 bases from V and 2 from J; bases not matched to a gene: 4. CDR3 in amino acids: CSTWDRAGNTIYF. In DNA form, the CDR3 reads TGCAGCACTTGGGACAGGGCTGGAAACACCATATATTTT. Looking up the rest from reference TRBV29-1 and TRBJ1-3 gives the full variable domain: SAVISQKPSRDICQRGTSLTIQCQVDSQVTMMFWYRQQPGQSLTLIATANQGSEATYESGFVIDKFPISRPNLTFSTLTVSNMSPEDSSIYLCSTWDRAGNTIYFGEGSWLTVV.

The chain carries TRBV29-1 and TRBJ2-1, with TRBD1 identical over 8 bases. The CDR3 consists of 13 residues. V shed 2 bases, J shed 9 bases, and the junction held 6 bases outside the gene matches. Germline CDR1 SQVTM, CDR2 ANQGSEA. In DNA form, the CDR3 reads TGCAGCGTTGAACGGACAGGGACCCCTGAGCAGTTCTTC. Amino acid sequence: CSVERTGTPEQFF.